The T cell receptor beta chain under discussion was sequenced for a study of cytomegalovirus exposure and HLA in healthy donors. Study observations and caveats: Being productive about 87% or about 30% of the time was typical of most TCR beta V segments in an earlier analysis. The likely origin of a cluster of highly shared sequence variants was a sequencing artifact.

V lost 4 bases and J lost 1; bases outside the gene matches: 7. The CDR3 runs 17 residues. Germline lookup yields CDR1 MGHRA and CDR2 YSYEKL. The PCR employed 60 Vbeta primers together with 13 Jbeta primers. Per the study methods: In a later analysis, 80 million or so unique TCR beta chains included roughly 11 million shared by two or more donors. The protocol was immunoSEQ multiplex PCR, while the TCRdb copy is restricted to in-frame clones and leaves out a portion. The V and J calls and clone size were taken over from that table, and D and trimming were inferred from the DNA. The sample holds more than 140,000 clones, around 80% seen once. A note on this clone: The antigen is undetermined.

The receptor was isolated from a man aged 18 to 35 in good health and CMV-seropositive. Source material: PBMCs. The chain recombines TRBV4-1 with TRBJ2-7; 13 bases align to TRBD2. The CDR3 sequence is CASSPGTSGMQSYEQYF. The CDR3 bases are TGCGCCAGCAGCCCTGGGACTAGCGGGATGCAGTCCTACGAGCAGTACTTC.